This passage covers 23 T cell receptor beta chains from one sample sequenced in a study of cytomegalovirus exposure and HLA in healthy donors. 60 Vbeta and 13 Jbeta primers were used in PCR. Clones were read by immunoSEQ multiplex PCR, and TCRdb kept only the in-frame ones, dropping some. The sample contains more than 130,000 clones, just under 80% of which appear only once. Material: PBMCs. Receptors were obtained from a man aged 25 to 40 in good health and CMV-seronegative.

The chain carries TRBV7-9 and TRBJ2-7, with 11 positions matching TRBD2. Germline V gene sequence: CDR1 SEHNR, CDR2 FQNEAQ (reference sequence). Germline trimming cut 1 base from V and 6 bases from J; bases unmatched to any gene: 2. The CDR3 loop spans 14 amino acids. The CDR3 reads CASSLGTSGGEQYF. Written as DNA, the CDR3 is TGTGCCAGCAGCTTAGGAACTAGCGGGGGCGAGCAGTACTTC.

This chain uses TRBV15 with TRBJ1-1, with TRBD1 matching over 8 bases. The CDR3 covers 14 residues. J lost 9 bases, V lost 0 bases, and 6 bases had no gene match. The V gene's germline CDR1 is LNHNV and CDR2 YYDKDF (reference sequence). The CDR3 region is CATSRDAGGGKAFF. DNA for the CDR3: TGTGCCACCAGCAGAGATGCAGGGGGCGGGAAAGCTTTCTTT.

The chain recombines TRBV5-1 with TRBJ2-7, with 11 bases aligning to TRBD2. V lost 4 bases, J lost 5 bases, and 14 bases stayed unmatched. CDR1 is SGHRS and CDR2 is YFSETQ in the germline V gene. This CDR3 has 17 residues. Here the CDR3 reads CASSLYPGTSGFNEQYF. CDR3 nucleotides: TGCGCCAGCAGCCTTTACCCCGGGACTAGCGGCTTCAACGAGCAGTACTTC.

In this sample, this clone turned up once. This chain joins TRBV15 and TRBJ2-1; possibly TRBD2 for D (6 bases). CDR3 length: 16 amino acids. V gave up 5 bases and J gave up 7 bases, with 21 bases separating them. CDR1 is LNHNV, CDR2 YYDKDF, per germline (reference sequence). CDR3 nucleotides: TGTGCCACCAGCGTTGGGGGGACCGTGAGAGGTAATGAGCAGTTCTTC. Its protein product is CATSVGGTVRGNEQFF.

This chain connects TRBV7-2 to TRBJ2-7; TRBD2 agrees at 8 bases. V lost 6 bases, J lost 7 bases, and 14 bases stayed unmatched. The CDR3 has 15 amino acids. CDR1 and CDR2 (germline): SGHTA, FQGNSA. The CDR3 bases are TGTGCCAGCAGTTCAAGTATAGGACTAGCTGGAGAGCAGTACTTC. It translates to CASSSSIGLAGEQYF.

This sequence joins TRBV6-1 and TRBJ2-7; TRBD2 agrees at 7 bases. The V and J ends lost 2 bases and 2 bases, in that order; junction bases with no gene match: 12. The CDR3 is 17 amino acids. In germline, CDR1 is MNHNS, CDR2 SASEGT. CDR3 loop: CASSENQGGRKTYEQYF. The DNA of the CDR3 is TGTGCCAGCAGTGAAAACCAAGGCGGGAGAAAGACCTACGAGCAGTACTTC.

The chain employs TRBV7-9 and TRBJ1-4; the D gene is possibly TRBD1 (6 bases). Looked up from germline, CDR1 is SEHNR and CDR2 is FQNEAQ (reference sequence). CDR3 size: 17 residues. The V gene lost 5 bases and the J gene lost 4 bases, with 20 bases spanning the gap. As DNA, the CDR3 is TGTGCCAGCAGCGCAACACAGGGAAAGTGGAGTAATGAAAAACTGTTTTTT. This gives the protein CASSATQGKWSNEKLFF. Full variable domain (outside the CDR3, taken from reference TRBV7-9 and TRBJ1-4): DTGVSQNPRHKITKRGQNVTFRCDPISEHNRLYWYRQTLGQGPEFLTYFQNEAQLEKSRLLSDRFSAERPKGSFSTLEIQRTEQGDSAMYLCASSATQGKWSNEKLFFGSGTQLSVL.

This rearrangement joins TRBV2 to TRBJ2-3; 7 bases are a match to TRBD1. Germline-derived CDR1 and CDR2 are SNHLY and FYNNEI. Trimming took 7 bases from V and 4 from J; bases not matched to a gene: 8. This CDR3 is built from 14 residues. The CDR3 bases are TGTGCCAGCACGGGACAGCAATTATCAGATACGCAGTATTTT. Its protein product is CASTGQQLSDTQYF.

The chain joins TRBV12-5 to TRBJ2-2, with TRBD2 identical over 12 bases. This CDR3 contains 17 residues. Per germline, CDR1 LGHNT and CDR2 FRNRAP. The ends lost 4 bases at V and 4 bases at J; junction bases unmatched: 7. The CDR3 nucleotides are TGTGCTAGTGGTTCGCTAGCGGGGGGGCTCGGCACCGGGGAGCTGTTTTTT. Amino acids: CASGSLAGGLGTGELFF.

The V call is TRBV5-1, the J call TRBJ2-5; D remains ambiguous. V lost 0 bases to trimming and J lost 0 bases, with 6 bases between them. Germline lookup yields CDR1 SGHRS and CDR2 YFSETQ. The CDR3 contains 14 residues. The CDR3 DNA reads TGCGCCAGCAGCTTGGGTGGCAACCAAGAGACCCAGTACTTC. Protein: CASSLGGNQETQYF. Drawing the rest from reference TRBV5-1 and TRBJ2-5, the complete variable domain is KAGVTQTPRYLIKTRGQQVTLSCSPISGHRSVSWYQQTPGQGLQFLFEYFSETQRNKGNFPGRFSGRQFSNSRSEMNVSTLELGDSALYLCASSLGGNQETQYFGPGTRLLVL.

V is TRBV5-1 and J is TRBJ1-5; TRBD1 matches at 9 bases. Per the germline V gene, CDR1 is SGHRS and CDR2 is YFSETQ. This CDR3 contains 15 residues. After removal of 4 bases from V and 7 bases from J, the junction contained 9 bases not matched to a gene. CDR3 nucleotide sequence: TGCGCCAGCAGCCCGGGGACAGGGATTTACCAGCCCCAGCATTTT. Amino acids: CASSPGTGIYQPQHF.

The gene calls are TRBV5-1 and TRBJ1-2, with D maybe TRBD1 (6 bases). CDR1 SGHRS and CDR2 YFSETQ come from the germline V gene. V was pared by 3 bases and J by 8 bases, with 20 bases between. This CDR3 has 15 amino acids. The CDR3: CASSSQGETGYGYTF. CDR3 in DNA: TGCGCCAGCAGCTCCCAAGGTGAGACAGGTTACGGCTACACCTTC. Supplemented by reference TRBV5-1 and TRBJ1-2, the full variable domain reads KAGVTQTPRYLIKTRGQQVTLSCSPISGHRSVSWYQQTPGQGLQFLFEYFSETQRNKGNFPGRFSGRQFSNSRSEMNVSTLELGDSALYLCASSSQGETGYGYTFGSGTRLTVV.

This clone occurred once. The chain uses TRBV6-5 and TRBJ2-7, with TRBD1 matching over 9 bases. The CDR3 spans 14 residues. After removal of 5 bases from V and 2 bases from J, the junction contained 4 bases not matched to a gene. Germline CDR1 and CDR2: MNHEY and SVGAGI. Here the CDR3 DNA reads TGTGCCAGCAGTACGAGGGACAGGGCCTACGAGCAGTACTTC. It yields the protein CASSTRDRAYEQYF.

The CDR3 loop is CAISASGRPFSTDTQYF. CDR3 sequence (DNA): TGTGCCATCAGTGCTAGCGGGAGGCCATTTAGCACAGATACGCAGTATTTT. The chain carries TRBV10-3 and TRBJ2-3, with TRBD2 identical over 11 bases. With 4 bases clipped from V and 0 bases from J, the junction kept 6 bases outside the gene matches. There are 17 residues in the CDR3. Germline V CDR1 and CDR2: ENHRY, SYGVKD.

This clone was observed a single time. The chain recombines TRBV7-8 with TRBJ2-6, with a possible D match to TRBD1 (6 bases). V dropped 1 base and J dropped 2 bases, with 15 bases sitting between them. Germline CDR1 reads SGHVS; CDR2 reads FQNEAQ. The CDR3 totals 18 residues. In DNA, the CDR3 is TGTGCCAGCAGCTTAGGTCGGACAGCCTACACTGGGGCCAACGTCCTGACTTTC. It specifies CASSLGRTAYTGANVLTF.

The rearrangement joins TRBV2 to TRBJ1-4, with 9 bases that match TRBD1. The CDR3 is 14 residues long. CDR1 and CDR2 from the germline V gene are SNHLY and FYNNEI. The V gene end was trimmed by 6 bases and the J gene end by 7 bases; junction bases not matched to a gene: 6. CDR3 in amino acids: CASSAGTGSEKLFF. The CDR3 DNA is TGTGCCAGCAGCGCGGGGACAGGGAGTGAAAAACTGTTTTTT.

The J gene is TRBJ1-2, the V gene TRBV6-5; D perhaps matches TRBD1 (6 bases). The CDR3 has 13 residues. Trimming cost V 5 bases and J 5 bases, with 12 bases left between them. Germline CDR1 MNHEY, CDR2 SVGAGI. CDR3 loop: CASSLDSQYGYTF. Written as DNA, the CDR3 is TGTGCCAGCAGTCTGGACAGCCAATATGGCTACACCTTC.

This clone has more than one count but fewer than ten. Distinct nucleotide sequences in the sample also encode this CDR3. The V and J genes are TRBV6-1 and TRBJ1-1; a weak D match, TRBD1 (6 bases). The V gene's germline CDR1 is MNHNS and CDR2 SASEGT. This CDR3 contains 13 residues. V was shortened by 7 bases and J by 10 bases, with 19 bases between the two germline ends. CDR3 in amino acids: CASTPLEQGRAFF. The CDR3 DNA sequence: TGTGCCAGCACCCCCTTGGAACAGGGACGAGCTTTCTTT.

Worth noting for this clone: Within the sample, other DNA sequences also encode this same CDR3. The chain has TRBV5-1 and TRBJ2-7, with D possibly being TRBD1 (6 bases). CDR1 is SGHRS, CDR2 YFSETQ, per germline. V was trimmed by 4 bases and J by 2 bases, leaving 13 bases between them. CDR3 size: 14 residues. CDR3 DNA: TGCGCCAGCAGCCAGACAGGAGTCACCTACGAGCAGTACTTC. Protein sequence: CASSQTGVTYEQYF.

The rearrangement links TRBV19 to TRBJ1-5, with D hard to call. Germline-derived CDR1 and CDR2 are LNHDA and SQIVND (reference sequence). The CDR3 is made up of 15 amino acids. The V and J ends lost 6 bases and 7 bases respectively, with 19 bases between them. The CDR3 DNA sequence: TGTGCCAGTAGAATTAATCCTACGGGAATCCAGCCCCAGCATTTT. This codes for CASRINPTGIQPQHF.

The chain combines TRBV9 with TRBJ2-3, with D perhaps matching TRBD2 (6 bases). Per germline, CDR1 SGDLS and CDR2 YYNGEE. V was clipped by 4 bases and J by 5 bases, with 17 bases between them. This CDR3 has 15 amino acids. The CDR3 DNA follows: TGTGCCAGCAGCCCTCTTGGGGCAGCGGGAGATACGCAGTATTTT. Amino acid sequence: CASSPLGAAGDTQYF.

The gene calls are TRBV27 and TRBJ2-3, with D possibly TRBD2 on 6 matching bases. Trimming removed 8 bases from V and 3 bases from J, with 12 bases in between. Germline loops: CDR1 MNHEY, CDR2 SMNVEV (reference sequence). CDR3 length equals 13 residues. CDR3 sequence reads: CASGLAITDTQYF. The CDR3 nucleotides read TGTGCCAGCGGGCTAGCGATTACAGATACGCAGTATTTT.

The chain couples TRBV2 to TRBJ2-3; 9 bases line up with TRBD2. Germline CDR1 and CDR2: SNHLY and FYNNEI. V lost 4 bases, J lost 0 bases, and 8 bases stayed unmatched. CDR3 length: 17 residues. CDR3 in DNA: TGTGCCAGCAGTGGGACGCGGGAGGGCCCTAGCACAGATACGCAGTATTTT. It encodes CASSGTREGPSTDTQYF.